This T cell receptor beta chain was found in a study of T cell responses to AZD1222 COVID-19 vaccine. Study results and caveats: In a largely white British group with more females than males, clonal diversity was possibly underestimated.

Assay used: immunoSEQ multiplex PCR; TCRdb lists only in-frame clones, some missing. The data contain 100,000 or so clones, about 88% of them singletons. Remarks on this clone: Its specificity is not known.

The CDR3 consists of 15 residues. Trimming shortened V by 2 bases and J by 6 bases, and 13 bases separated the two germline ends. Germline CDR1 LNHDA, CDR2 SQIVND (reference sequence). The chain has TRBV19 and TRBJ2-2, with D unresolved. The TCR was taken from an adult in good health. Source: peripheral blood, taken on day 0 of AZD1222 vaccination. The CDR3 spells CASSIIPRVPGELFF. CDR3 coding DNA: TGTGCCAGTAGTATAATCCCCCGGGTTCCCGGGGAGCTGTTTTTT.